The 25 T cell receptor beta chains listed next were all sequenced from one sample in a study of response to subunit inactivated influenza vaccine (dated by TCRdb to 2017 to 2018). Library preparation used RT-PCR. TCRdb lists the instrument as Illumina HiSeq 2500. TCRdb trimmed public reads at Q25 via fastp, called clones via MiXCR and kept in-frame beta chains. Rows with one shared CDR3 protein collapse into an entry with the most common genes and DNA. The sample profile shows hundreds of thousands of distinct CDR3 sequences; about 11% of them were found once. The ten largest clonotypes hold approximately 11% of the sample. This sample also appeared in a second study, on T cells expressing NK-cell markers. As that second study puts it: 5'RACE template switching, by which a universal primer site and unique molecular identifiers were added, was used to make TCR beta cDNA libraries.

The sample here was PBMCs from blood, taken on the day of vaccination. These receptors originate from a man in his fifties who received an inactivated influenza vaccine. Donor details come from another sample of the same person, matched by shared clones.

This clonotype was seen at least ten times. The chain couples TRBV7-2 to TRBJ2-7, with 10 bases matching TRBD1. CDR3 length: 14 residues. Germline loops: CDR1 SGHTA, CDR2 FQGNSA. The ends lost 6 bases at V and 2 bases at J; junction bases unmatched: 4. The CDR3 is CASSPDRGPYEQYF. As DNA, the CDR3 is TGTGCCAGCAGTCCTGACAGGGGGCCCTACGAGCAGTACTTC.

The CDR3 DNA is TGCAGTGCTAGAGGGGTTGGGTCTAGCGGGATTTCAGGGTCCTACAATGAGCAGTTCTTC. It encodes CSARGVGSSGISGSYNEQFF. The chain couples TRBV20-1 to TRBJ2-1; TRBD2 agrees at 9 bases. The CDR3 has 20 amino acids. Germline V gives CDR1 DFQATT, CDR2 SNEGSKA (reference sequence). J lost 1 base, V lost 1 base, and 17 bases had no gene match.

This clonotype was counted a few times. This chain connects TRBV7-2 to TRBJ2-7, with D perhaps assigned TRBD1 or TRBD2 (5 bases each). V was cut by 4 bases and J by 3 bases, with 13 bases left in between. Germline-derived CDR1 and CDR2 are SGHTA and FQGNSA. This CDR3 is 14 amino acids long. The CDR3 loop reads CASSSRDRYYEQYF. The CDR3 nucleotides read TGTGCCAGCAGCTCCCGGGACCGATACTACGAGCAGTACTTC.

The chain recombines TRBV6-2 or TRBV6-3 with TRBJ2-3, with unresolved D. The germline CDR1 and CDR2 sequences are MNHEY and SVGEGT. V was trimmed by 2 bases and J by 0 bases, leaving 15 bases between them. The CDR3 consists of 17 residues. The CDR3 loop reads CASSYPGEAFSTDTQYF. The CDR3 DNA sequence: TGTGCCAGCAGTTACCCCGGAGAGGCCTTTAGCACAGATACGCAGTATTTT.

The rearrangement links TRBV29-1 to TRBJ2-7; 12 nucleotides align to TRBD2. CDR1 is SQVTM and CDR2 is ANQGSEA in the germline V gene. V was pared by 8 bases and J by 3 bases, with 8 bases of the junction left unmatched. The CDR3 is made up of 14 amino acids. CDR3 DNA: TGCAGCTTACAGACTAGCGGGAGCCTCTACGAGCAGTACTTC. This gives the protein CSLQTSGSLYEQYF.

This clonotype has a count of ten or more. This chain links TRBV5-1 with TRBJ1-4; a possible D gene is TRBD1 (5 bases). The V end lost 3 bases, the J end lost 4 bases, and 13 bases lay between the germline ends. This CDR3 is built from 15 residues. The germline V gene has CDR1 SGHRS and CDR2 YFSETQ. In DNA, the CDR3 is TGCGCCAGCAGCTCGACAGCACACCTTAATGAAAAACTGTTTTTT. Encoded protein: CASSSTAHLNEKLFF.

The rearrangement joins TRBV24-1 to TRBJ2-3; 8 bases map to TRBD2. The V segment lost 4 bases and the J segment 2 bases; nucleotides outside the gene matches: 4. The germline V gene has CDR1 KGHDR and CDR2 SFDVKD. The CDR3 extends over 15 amino acids. The CDR3 DNA reads TGTGCCACCAGTGAATCGGGGGGGCTCACAGATACGCAGTATTTT. Its protein is CATSESGGLTDTQYF.

A few counts support this clonotype. The chain has TRBV20-1 and TRBJ2-5; TRBD2 agrees at 7 bases. CDR3 length: 13 residues. Germline loops: CDR1 DFQATT, CDR2 SNEGSKA (reference sequence). J was trimmed by 5 bases and V by 0 bases; bases with no gene match: 3. The CDR3 DNA follows: TGCAGTGCTAGAGATAAACTAGCGGAGACCCAGTACTTC. This codes for CSARDKLAETQYF.

The table lists this clonotype with a few counts. V is TRBV5-6 and J is TRBJ2-1, with TRBD1 matching over 12 bases. The CDR3 spans 18 residues. The J segment lost 7 bases and the V segment lost 3 bases, leaving 14 bases of the junction unmatched. The germline CDR1 and CDR2 sequences are SGHDT and YYEEEE. The DNA of the CDR3 is TGTGCCAGCAGCTGGGGATATACCGGGACAGGGGGCTTAAATGAGCAGTTCTTC. Translation gives CASSWGYTGTGGLNEQFF.

In its sample, this clonotype was seen a few times. The chain employs TRBV18 and TRBJ2-5; D is uncertain. The CDR3 totals 13 residues. Germline CDR1 reads KGHSH; CDR2 reads LQKENI. Trimming stripped 1 base from V and 5 bases from J, with 8 bases between. CDR3 sequence: CASSPRSMETQYF. DNA of the CDR3: TGTGCCAGCTCACCACGGTCAATGGAGACCCAGTACTTC.

This sequence joins TRBV12-3 or TRBV12-4 and TRBJ2-3; D is perhaps TRBD1 or TRBD2 (5 bases each). Between the trimmed V and J ends, which lost 6 bases and 9 bases, there was a span of 16 bases. The CDR3 extends over 13 amino acids. This chain's CDR3 is CASSSGVGTTQYF. CDR3 nucleotide sequence: TGTGCCAGCAGCTCTGGGGTAGGGACCACGCAGTATTTT.

The chain employs TRBV12-3 or TRBV12-4 and TRBJ2-1; D is uncertain. The CDR3 length is 11 residues. V shed 3 bases and J shed 9 bases, with 6 bases lying between them. The DNA for the CDR3 is TGTGCCAGCAGTTTGACAAGTGAGCAGTTCTTC. Its translation: CASSLTSEQFF.

The chain couples TRBV5-1 to TRBJ2-7, with 13 positions matching TRBD2. The CDR3 runs to 16 residues. Germline V gene sequence: CDR1 SGHRS, CDR2 YFSETQ. The V gene end was trimmed by 4 bases and the J gene end by 0 bases; junction bases not matched to a gene: 4. The chain's CDR3 is CASSGGLAGPSYEQYF. CDR3 DNA: TGCGCCAGCAGCGGGGGACTAGCGGGACCCTCCTACGAGCAGTACTTC. Full variable domain (remainder filled in from reference TRBV5-1 and TRBJ2-7): KAGVTQTPRYLIKTRGQQVTLSCSPISGHRSVSWYQQTPGQGLQFLFEYFSETQRNKGNFPGRFSGRQFSNSRSEMNVSTLELGDSALYLCASSGGLAGPSYEQYFGPGTRLTVT.

At least ten counts were recorded for this clonotype. The CDR3, as DNA: TGCGCCAGCAGCCAAGACGATTATTACGGAAGGAGCTCCTACGAGCAGTACTTC. Its protein is CASSQDDYYGRSSYEQYF. The rearrangement links TRBV4-3 to TRBJ2-7; D uncertain. The CDR3 is made up of 18 amino acids. V was clipped by 0 bases and J by 0 bases, with 18 bases between them. Germline V CDR1 and CDR2: LGHNA, YSLEER.

This clonotype was observed at least ten times. The rearrangement joins TRBV11-2 to TRBJ2-3; TRBD1 aligns across 8 bases. Germline V lookup: CDR1 SGHAT, CDR2 FQNNGV. CDR3 length equals 17 residues. The trim removed 3 bases at V and 6 bases at J, leaving 14 bases unmatched. CDR3 coding DNA: TGTGCCAGCAGCTTGTATTCTCTCTCAGGGGGCTTTGATACGCAGTATTTT. Translating it yields CASSLYSLSGGFDTQYF.

Ten or more counts support this clonotype. V usage is TRBV6-2 or TRBV6-3 and J usage is TRBJ2-3; 11 bases are a match to TRBD2. Germline loops: CDR1 MNHEY, CDR2 SVGEGT. CDR3 length equals 14 residues. Germline trimming cut 2 bases from V and 9 bases from J; bases unmatched to any gene: 4. The CDR3 DNA follows: TGTGCCAGCAGTTACGGTACTAGCGGGAGAACGCAGTATTTT. Translated, it gives CASSYGTSGRTQYF.

This clonotype was recorded a few times. The V call is TRBV7-2, the J call TRBJ1-5, with D perhaps matching TRBD1 (5 bases). The V end was cut by 5 bases, the J end by 2 bases, with 13 bases between. Germline V gene data show CDR1 as SGHTA and CDR2 as FQGNSA. There are 15 residues in the CDR3. The CDR3, as DNA: TGTGCCAGCAGCCCGACCTCAGGGCGCAATCAGCCCCAGCATTTT. Amino acids: CASSPTSGRNQPQHF.

This clonotype showed up just a few times. The J gene is TRBJ2-1, the V gene TRBV28; 10 nucleotides match TRBD1. The length of the CDR3 is 14 residues. The V gene's germline CDR1 is MDHEN and CDR2 SYDVKM. The J segment lost 4 bases and the V segment lost 10 bases, leaving 7 bases of the junction unmatched. CDR3 region: CATTGTGDYNEQFF. As DNA, the CDR3 is TGTGCCACCACCGGGACAGGGGATTACAATGAGCAGTTCTTC.

This clonotype occurred a few times. The chain carries TRBV9 and TRBJ2-2; 8 bases map to TRBD1. J lost 6 bases, V lost 3 bases, and 10 bases had no gene match. Germline V gene lookup returns CDR1 SGDLS and CDR2 YYNGEE. CDR3 length: 16 residues. CDR3 nucleotides: TGTGCCAGCAGCGCCCTTCCCCAGGGGGCGCCCGGGGAGCTGTTTTTT. The encoded protein is CASSALPQGAPGELFF. Drawing the rest from reference TRBV9 and TRBJ2-2, the complete variable domain is DSGVTQTPKHLITATGQRVTLRCSPRSGDLSVYWYQQSLDQGLQFLIQYYNGEERAKGNILERFSAQQFPDLHSELNLSSLELGDSALYFCASSALPQGAPGELFFGEGSRLTVL.

Only a few counts were recorded for this clonotype. This CDR3 reads CASSLDGGTNYGYTF. DNA for the CDR3: TGTGCCAGCAGCTTAGATGGGGGAACTAACTATGGCTACACCTTC. The chain links TRBV7-2 to TRBJ1-2, with D maybe TRBD1 (5 bases). The CDR3 loop spans 15 amino acids. The V gene lost 1 base and the J gene lost 0 bases, with 9 bases spanning the gap. CDR1 and CDR2 from the germline V gene are SGHTA and FQGNSA.

This clonotype was observed a few times. The chain couples TRBV6-6 to TRBJ1-5; a possible D gene is TRBD1 (6 bases). The CDR3 covers 13 residues. CDR1 and CDR2 from the germline V gene are MNHNY and SVGAGI (reference sequence). The V and J ends lost 5 bases and 4 bases respectively, with 9 bases between them. CDR3 sequence: CASSRTDNQPQHF. The DNA for the CDR3 is TGTGCCAGCAGTAGGACAGATAATCAGCCCCAGCATTTT.

The chain recombines TRBV5-1 with TRBJ2-5; TRBD1 matches at 7 bases. This CDR3 is built from 15 residues. The junction had 7 bases not matched to a gene; V was cut back by 0 bases and J by 5 bases. Per the germline V gene, CDR1 is SGHRS and CDR2 is YFSETQ. The CDR3 sequence: CASSLVSGGRETQYF. In nucleotides, the CDR3 is TGCGCCAGCAGCTTGGTGTCAGGGGGACGGGAGACCCAGTACTTC. The full variable domain, its missing parts supplied by reference TRBV5-1 and TRBJ2-5, is KAGVTQTPRYLIKTRGQQVTLSCSPISGHRSVSWYQQTPGQGLQFLFEYFSETQRNKGNFPGRFSGRQFSNSRSEMNVSTLELGDSALYLCASSLVSGGRETQYFGPGTRLLVL.

The sample holds a few counts of this clonotype. The chain has TRBV2 and TRBJ2-3, with a tentative D call TRBD2 (6 bases). V was trimmed by 6 bases and J by 0 bases, leaving 13 bases between them. The CDR3 is 15 amino acids. The V gene's germline CDR1 is SNHLY and CDR2 FYNNEI. As DNA, the CDR3 is TGTGCCAGCAGACCCGGGACTGTAAGCACAGATACGCAGTATTTT. Translation: CASRPGTVSTDTQYF.

The chain uses TRBV4-1 and TRBJ2-6; 11 bases agree with TRBD1. The V gene's germline CDR1 is MGHRA and CDR2 YSYEKL. The V gene end was trimmed by 4 bases and the J gene end by 0 bases; junction bases not matched to a gene: 8. This CDR3 is built from 19 residues. The CDR3 nucleotides read TGCGCCAGCAGCCTAGTAACCGGGACAGGGGGCTCTGGGGCCAACGTCCTGACTTTC. This gives the protein CASSLVTGTGGSGANVLTF.

This clonotype was counted between two and nine times. The rearrangement joins TRBV10-3 to TRBJ1-6; D unclear. The CDR3 has 14 amino acids. The germline gives CDR1 ENHRY, CDR2 SYGVKD. Trimming removed 8 bases at V and 0 bases at J, with 8 bases between. The CDR3 region is CAIRRSSYNSPLHF. The DNA of the CDR3 is TGTGCCATCCGTCGAAGCTCCTATAATTCACCCCTCCACTTT.